What follows are 21 T cell receptor beta chains derived from one specimen sequenced in a study of tumor and adjacent non-tumor tissue in lung cancer. A modified ARM-PCR protocol with three rounds of nested PCR amplified TCRbeta. TCRdb re-called the multiplex PCR reads through MiXCR, storing one row per CDR3 protein. The sample yields roughly 75,000 distinct CDR3 sequences, around 65% seen once. The template was RNA from unsorted bulk tissue. More than 3 cm separated this lung sample from the edge of the tumor. Sequencing was performed on distant non-tumor lung tissue. Receptors were obtained from a woman in her forties or fifties with non-small cell lung cancer.

Points on this clonotype: Because the CDR3 is missing its conserved closing phenylalanine or tryptophan, this is likely a read error. V gene TRBV11-2 combines with J gene TRBJ2-1; D is unresolved. The length of the CDR3 is 14 residues. In germline, CDR1 is SGHAT, CDR2 FQNNGV. In DNA form, the CDR3 reads TGTGCCAACAGCTTCAATCCGGTAACGAATGAGCAGTTCTCC. Protein sequence: CANSFNPVTNEQFS.

In this sample, this clonotype turned up once. This chain connects TRBV6-5 to TRBJ1-3; a weak D match, TRBD1 (6 bases). Germline assignment: CDR1 MNHEY and CDR2 SVGAGI. The CDR3 consists of 16 residues. V lost 7 bases and J lost 3, with 19 bases in between. The CDR3 protein is CASNPVTGAGGNTIYF. The DNA for the CDR3 is TGTGCCAGCAACCCTGTTACGGGGGCAGGTGGAAACACCATATATTTT.

Of note for this clonotype: Just one base apart from a much larger clone, this may be a read error. This chain connects TRBV7-8 to TRBJ2-6, with D uncertain. Germline loops: CDR1 SGHVS, CDR2 FQNEAQ. The CDR3 contains 16 residues. The CDR3 DNA follows: TGTGCCAGCAGCTTACCCCGAATCTCTGGGACCAACGTCCTGACTTTC. Its translation is CASSLPRISGTNVLTF. The full variable domain, rest sourced from reference TRBV7-8 and TRBJ2-6, is GAGVSQSPRYKVAKRGQDVALRCDPISGHVSLFWYQQALGQGPEFLTYFQNEAQLDKSGLPSDRFFAERPEGSVSTLKIQRTQQEDSAVYLCASSLPRISGTNVLTFGAGSRLTVL.

For this clonotype: Lacking the conserved final phenylalanine or tryptophan, this CDR3 likely reflects a read error. No DNA is shown, since the ends of the CDR3 on it are uncertain; the CDR3 is the one TCRdb lists. The V and J genes are TRBV20-1 and TRBJ2-1; TRBD2 was called by the table and not checked on the DNA. Germline loops: CDR1 DFQATT, CDR2 SNEGSKA (reference sequence). The CDR3 is 16 amino acids in total, end residues counted. The CDR3 is CSASGLAVLSYNEQLY.

As to this clonotype: A read error is possible here, since a much larger clone lies one base away. This rearrangement joins TRBV20-1 to TRBJ2-1, with D perhaps matching TRBD1 (5 bases). CDR3 size: 13 residues. Germline values: CDR1 DFQATT, CDR2 SNEGSKA (reference sequence). In DNA, the CDR3 is TGCAGTGCTACGGACACGGTAGCCAATGAGGAGTTCTTC. It specifies CSATDTVANEEFF.

To note about this clonotype: One junction end disagrees with the germline gene, perhaps due to a read error. This chain connects TRBV20-1 to TRBJ1-5; 10 bases align to TRBD1. There are 15 residues in the CDR3. Germline CDR1 is DFQATT and CDR2 is SNEGSKA (reference sequence). The CDR3 coding sequence is TGCAGCGCCCCCCCGGGACAGGGGACGGATCAACCCCAGCATTTT. Translating it yields CSAPPGQGTDQPQHF.

Concerning this clonotype: A junction boundary mismatches the germline segment, possibly from a read error. This rearrangement joins TRBV20-1 to TRBJ2-1, with TRBD2 as a possible D gene (6 bases). The CDR3 has 16 amino acids. Per germline, CDR1 DFQATT and CDR2 SNEGSKA (reference sequence). In nucleotides, the CDR3 is TGCATTGCTATTGCGCACTTGGTAGCGGAATACAATGAGCAGTTCTTC. Translating gives CIAIAHLVAEYNEQFF.

This clonotype occurred many times. The rearrangement links TRBV29-1 to TRBJ2-1; 11 positions match TRBD2. Germline loops: CDR1 SQVTM, CDR2 ANQGSEA. The CDR3 sequence is 14 residues long. With V trimmed by 4 bases and J by 8 bases, 7 bases remained unmatched. The CDR3 DNA reads TGCAGCGTTGTTTGGCTAGCGGGAGGATATGAGCAGTTCTTC. Encoded protein: CSVVWLAGGYEQFF.

Details on this clonotype: It may be a read error: a sequence one base away is much more abundant. The J gene is TRBJ2-6, the V gene TRBV7-8; D not resolved. CDR1 is SGHVS and CDR2 is FQNEAQ in the germline V gene. The CDR3 is 16 amino acids. CDR3 DNA: TGTGCCACCAGCTTACCCCGAATCTCTGGGGCCAACGTCCTGACTTTC. Amino acid sequence: CATSLPRISGANVLTF. The full variable domain, rest sourced from reference TRBV7-8 and TRBJ2-6, is GAGVSQSPRYKVAKRGQDVALRCDPISGHVSLFWYQQALGQGPEFLTYFQNEAQLDKSGLPSDRFFAERPEGSVSTLKIQRTQQEDSAVYLCATSLPRISGANVLTFGAGSRLTVL.

Turning to this clonotype: One junction end does not reproduce the germline sequence, and a read error may be involved. This chain uses TRBV5-4 with TRBJ2-1; 8 bases align to TRBD2. Germline lookup yields CDR1 SGHNT and CDR2 YYREEE (reference sequence). This CDR3 is 15 amino acids long. CDR3 sequence: CASRPGLVDYSEQFF. The CDR3 coding sequence is TGTGCCAGCAGGCCGGGACTAGTGGATTACAGTGAGCAATTCTTC.

This clonotype was seen repeatedly, ten times or more. The chain links TRBV4-2 to TRBJ1-3; 7 positions match TRBD1. Germline V gene sequence: CDR1 LGHNA, CDR2 YNFKEQ. Losses at the gene ends were 8 bases for V and 4 bases for J; bases not matched to a gene: 20. This CDR3 region has 18 residues. CDR3 nucleotides: TGTGCCAGCGTAAGGGAACCGACAGGGCCGTCTTTGGGAAACACCATATATTTT. This sequence encodes CASVREPTGPSLGNTIYF.

Notes on this clonotype: One end of the junction varies from germline; a read error may be responsible. The gene calls are TRBV11-1 and TRBJ2-1; the D gene could be TRBD1 or TRBD2 (5 bases each). CDR3 length equals 14 residues. In germline, CDR1 is SGHAT, CDR2 FQDESV (reference sequence). The CDR3 coding sequence is TGTGCCAGCAGCTTGAAGCCCCGGGGCAATAAGCAGTTCTTC. Translating it yields CASSLKPRGNKQFF.

This clonotype was counted once. A junction boundary mismatches the germline segment, possibly from a read error. The rearrangement uses TRBV12-3 or TRBV12-4 and TRBJ1-2; no clear D gene. This CDR3 comprises 11 residues. This CDR3 reads CVSSIGSGYTF. The CDR3, as DNA: TGTGTCAGCAGTATAGGTTCTGGCTACACCTTC.

V and J are TRBV29-1 and TRBJ2-5; 11 positions match TRBD2. CDR1 and CDR2 (germline): SQVTM, ANQGSEA. This CDR3 comprises 16 residues. The CDR3 spells CTVAINSGRVVETQYF. The CDR3, as DNA: TGCACTGTTGCGATCAATAGCGGGAGGGTTGTGGAGACCCAGTACTTC.

The V call is TRBV29-1, the J call TRBJ1-5; D is possibly TRBD1 (5 bases). Trimming took off 7 bases at V and 3 bases at J, with 16 bases between the two ends. The CDR3 extends over 14 amino acids. From germline, CDR1 is SQVTM and CDR2 ANQGSEA. CDR3 protein: CSASSGDANQPQHF. The CDR3 nucleotides read TGCAGCGCTTCGTCGGGGGACGCCAATCAGCCCCAGCATTTT.

A remark on this clonotype: At one of its ends the junction is not consistent with the germline gene, which may arise from a read error. The chain is built from TRBV18 and TRBJ2-3; D unresolved. From germline, CDR1 is KGHSH and CDR2 LQKENI. This CDR3 comprises 12 residues. The CDR3 nucleotides read TGTACCAGCTCACGGGTCTTGGGTCCGCAGTATTTT. It codes for CTSSRVLGPQYF. The complete variable domain, with remaining parts taken from reference TRBV18 and TRBJ2-3, reads NAGVMQNPRHLVRRRGQEARLRCSPMKGHSHVYWYRQLPEEGLKFMVYLQKENIIDESGMPKERFSAEFPKEGPSILRIQQVVRGDSAAYFCTSSRVLGPQYFGPGTRLTVL.

This clonotype has just one count. Lacking the conserved final phenylalanine or tryptophan, this CDR3 likely reflects a read error. V usage is TRBV6-2 or TRBV6-3 and J usage is TRBJ1-2; D may be TRBD1 (5 bases). The CDR3 covers 14 residues. CDR1 and CDR2 (germline): MNHEY, SVGEGT. V lost 10 bases, J lost 6 bases, and 21 bases lay in between. In DNA form, the CDR3 reads TGTGCCAACAGCCGCGGACAAGGGCAGGATGGCTACACCATC. Protein product: CANSRGQGQDGYTI.

Notes on this clonotype: Likely a read error: the CDR3 ends without its conserved phenylalanine or tryptophan. The V gene is TRBV11-2, the J gene TRBJ2-7, with 7 bases lining up with TRBD1. CDR1 is SGHAT and CDR2 is FQNNGV in the germline V gene. The CDR3 consists of 15 residues. CDR3 DNA: TGTGCCAACAGCTCGTGGACAGGCCGGACCTACGAGCAGTACTCT. Encoded protein: CANSSWTGRTYEQYS.

The V gene is TRBV20-1, the J gene TRBJ2-7; 11 bases match TRBD1. CDR3 length equals 16 residues. The germline gives CDR1 DFQATT, CDR2 SNEGSKA (reference sequence). V shed 5 bases, J shed 3 bases, and the junction held 12 bases outside the gene matches. The CDR3 nucleotides read TGCAGTGCTCAACACAGACCGGGACAGGGGGGCTACGAGCAGTACTTC. This translates into CSAQHRPGQGGYEQYF.

As concerns this clonotype: The junction does not match germline at one end; this may be a read error. The V and J genes are TRBV6-2 or TRBV6-3 and TRBJ2-7; TRBD1 aligns across 7 bases. Germline CDR1 MNHEY, CDR2 SVGEGT. The CDR3 consists of 14 residues. The chain's CDR3 is CASSYSTGSHGQYF. The DNA of the CDR3 is TGTGCCAGCAGCTACTCGACAGGGAGCCACGGGCAGTACTTC.

The CDR3 DNA follows: TGCAGTGCTACGGGGACTGTGAGCGGGAGGGCCTACGAGCAGTACTTC. This translates into CSATGTVSGRAYEQYF. V gene TRBV20-1 combines with J gene TRBJ2-7; 10 bases match TRBD2. The CDR3 has 16 amino acids. V was clipped by 4 bases and J by 2 bases; unmatched bases: 11. Germline V gives CDR1 DFQATT, CDR2 SNEGSKA (reference sequence).